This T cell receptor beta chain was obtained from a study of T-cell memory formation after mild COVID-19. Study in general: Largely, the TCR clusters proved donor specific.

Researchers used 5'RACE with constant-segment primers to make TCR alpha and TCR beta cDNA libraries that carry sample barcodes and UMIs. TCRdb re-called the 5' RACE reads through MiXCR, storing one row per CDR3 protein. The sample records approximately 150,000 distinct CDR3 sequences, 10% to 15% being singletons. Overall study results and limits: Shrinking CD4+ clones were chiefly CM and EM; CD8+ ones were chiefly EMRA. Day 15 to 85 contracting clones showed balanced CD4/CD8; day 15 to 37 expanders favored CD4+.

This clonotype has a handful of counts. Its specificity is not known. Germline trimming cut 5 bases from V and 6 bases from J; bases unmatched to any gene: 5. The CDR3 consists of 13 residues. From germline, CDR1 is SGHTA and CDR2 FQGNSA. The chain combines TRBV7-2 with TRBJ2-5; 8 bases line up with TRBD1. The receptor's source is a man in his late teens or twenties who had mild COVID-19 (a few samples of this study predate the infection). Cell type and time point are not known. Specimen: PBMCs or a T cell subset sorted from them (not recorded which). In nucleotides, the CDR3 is TGTGCCAGCAGCCAGGACAGGGAAAAGACCCAGTACTTC. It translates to CASSQDREKTQYF.